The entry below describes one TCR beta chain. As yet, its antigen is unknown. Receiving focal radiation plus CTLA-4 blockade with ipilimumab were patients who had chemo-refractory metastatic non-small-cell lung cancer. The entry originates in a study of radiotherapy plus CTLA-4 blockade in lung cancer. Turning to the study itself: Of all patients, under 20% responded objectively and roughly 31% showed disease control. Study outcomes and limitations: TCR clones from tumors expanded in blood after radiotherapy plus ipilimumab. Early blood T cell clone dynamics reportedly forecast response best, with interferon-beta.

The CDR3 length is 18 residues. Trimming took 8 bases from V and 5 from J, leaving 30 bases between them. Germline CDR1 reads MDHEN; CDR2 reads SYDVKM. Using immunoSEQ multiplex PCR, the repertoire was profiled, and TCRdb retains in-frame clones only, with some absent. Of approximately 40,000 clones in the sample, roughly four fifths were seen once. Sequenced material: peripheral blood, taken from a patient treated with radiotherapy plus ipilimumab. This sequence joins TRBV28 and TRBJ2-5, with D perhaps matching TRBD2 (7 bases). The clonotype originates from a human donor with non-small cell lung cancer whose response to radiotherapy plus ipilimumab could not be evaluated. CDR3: CASLRGGGRTERLETQYF. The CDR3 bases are TGTGCCAGCTTAAGAGGGGGGGGAAGGACCGAGAGGCTTGAGACCCAGTACTTC.